Shown below are 19 T cell receptor beta chains from a single sample sequenced in a study of cytomegalovirus exposure and HLA in healthy donors. In the PCR, 60 Vbeta and 13 Jbeta primers were used. Some clones are missing from TCRdb's copy, which holds only in-frame ones; the method was immunoSEQ multiplex PCR. The data contain about 190,000 clones, 85% of them seen just once; the ten biggest clones take up 1%. Sequencing was done on a sample of PBMCs. Receptors originate from a boy between 2 and 10 years old in good health and CMV-seronegative.

The rearrangement links TRBV5-1 to TRBJ2-1, with D maybe TRBD2 (7 bases). The ends were cut back, 5 bases at V and 8 bases at J, with 17 bases in the middle. From germline, CDR1 is SGHRS and CDR2 YFSETQ. This CDR3 is built from 14 residues. DNA of the CDR3: TGCGCCAGCAGTTGGACAGCGGGGAAGGATGAGCAGTTCTTC. It translates to CASSWTAGKDEQFF.

The rearrangement uses TRBV5-3 and TRBJ2-7, with 7 bases aligning to TRBD1. TRBV5-3 carries the ORF label, with uncertain function. The J segment lost 2 bases and the V segment lost 3 bases, leaving 17 bases of the junction unmatched. The CDR3 sequence is 18 residues long. The CDR3 bases are TGTGCCAGAAGCTCATCGGACAGGCGTTCTCGCCCACCCTACGAGCAGTACTTC. This translates into CARSSSDRRSRPPYEQYF.

Of note for this clone: One junction end does not reproduce the germline sequence, and a read error may be involved. The chain combines TRBV20-1 with TRBJ2-1; 7 nucleotides agree with TRBD1. Germline values: CDR1 DFQATT, CDR2 SNEGSKA (reference sequence). The CDR3 covers 11 residues. CDR3 sequence reads: CSARVVDRTVF. Written as DNA, the CDR3 is TGCAGTGCTAGAGTCGTGGACAGGACAGTCTTC.

The chain employs TRBV5-4 and TRBJ1-1; TRBD1 matches at 9 bases. Germline lookup yields CDR1 SGHNT and CDR2 YYREEE (reference sequence). The CDR3 is 14 amino acids. J gave up 5 bases and V 5 bases, and 7 bases lay outside the gene matches. CDR3 protein: CASRTNRGHTEAFF. The CDR3 region has the DNA TGTGCCAGCAGAACGAACAGGGGGCATACTGAAGCTTTCTTT.

This clone was counted only a few times. V and J are TRBV28 and TRBJ1-5; 7 bases map to TRBD1. With V trimmed by 6 bases and J by 2 bases, 7 bases remained unmatched. The CDR3 sequence is 15 residues long. Per the germline V gene, CDR1 is MDHEN and CDR2 is SYDVKM. CDR3 sequence reads: CASSFDRVGNQPQHF. In nucleotides, the CDR3 is TGTGCCAGCAGCTTCGACAGGGTTGGCAATCAGCCCCAGCATTTT.

The V call is TRBV19, the J call TRBJ2-2; 9 bases are a match to TRBD1. The CDR3 has 16 amino acids. The germline gives CDR1 LNHDA, CDR2 SQIVND (reference sequence). Trimming cost V 4 bases and J 4 bases; bases outside gene matches: 7. The CDR3 spells CASSTPWTGATGELFF. The CDR3 bases are TGTGCCAGTAGTACGCCCTGGACAGGGGCCACCGGGGAGCTGTTTTTT.

This chain joins TRBV18 and TRBJ2-7; 8 nucleotides line up with TRBD1. V trimming: 6 bases; J trimming: 0 bases; junction bases outside the gene matches: 7. The CDR3 has 15 residues. Germline CDR1 KGHSH, CDR2 LQKENI. CDR3 amino acids: CASSRDRGPSYEQYV. CDR3 bases: TGTGCCAGCTCTCGCGACAGGGGTCCCTCCTACGAGCAGTACGTC.

V usage is TRBV7-9 and J usage is TRBJ2-5, with 9 bases lining up with TRBD1. Unmatched junction bases numbered 12, after V lost 5 bases and J lost 5 bases. This CDR3 comprises 16 residues. In germline, CDR1 is SEHNR, CDR2 FQNEAQ (reference sequence). The CDR3 nucleotides are TGTGCCAGCAGCCCGCCGAGGGGACAGGGAAGGGAGACCCAGTACTTC. It encodes CASSPPRGQGRETQYF.

V gene TRBV5-8 combines with J gene TRBJ2-7, with 9 nucleotides matching TRBD2. The V segment lost 6 bases and the J segment 2 bases; nucleotides outside the gene matches: 3. In germline, CDR1 is SGHTS, CDR2 YDEGEE. The CDR3 has 13 amino acids. The CDR3 DNA sequence: TGTGCCAGCAAGCTAGCGGGGACCTACGAGCAGTACTTC. Residues: CASKLAGTYEQYF.

This clone was detected once. The rearrangement links TRBV27 to TRBJ1-1, with D maybe TRBD1 (5 bases). Germline V gene data show CDR1 as MNHEY and CDR2 as SMNVEV (reference sequence). Deletions cut 5 bases from V and 6 bases from J, with 16 bases between. The CDR3 runs to 14 residues. The CDR3 bases are TGTGCCAGCAGTCCCACCCCAGGGATCCCTGAAGCTTTCTTT. Its translation: CASSPTPGIPEAFF.

This sequence joins TRBV6-5 and TRBJ2-2; 7 positions match TRBD2. In germline, CDR1 is MNHEY, CDR2 SVGAGI. With V trimmed by 7 bases and J by 7 bases, 6 bases remained unmatched. This CDR3 has 13 amino acids. CDR3 DNA: TGTGCCAGCAAACCGGGGGGTGGCGGGGAGCTGTTTTTT. It encodes CASKPGGGGELFF.

This clone was counted once. The chain has TRBV10-3 and TRBJ1-1; D is ambiguous. This CDR3 has 16 amino acids. Trimming removed 7 bases from V and 1 base from J, with 19 bases in between. Germline loops: CDR1 ENHRY, CDR2 SYGVKD. The CDR3 nucleotides are TGTGCCATCAAGCCCTCCGGGAGTCCGGGGAACACTGAAGCTTTCTTT. Translated: CAIKPSGSPGNTEAFF.

The chain joins TRBV28 to TRBJ1-4; the D gene is possibly TRBD1 (6 bases). CDR1 and CDR2 from the germline V gene are MDHEN and SYDVKM. The CDR3 has 20 amino acids. Trimming shortened V by 4 bases and J by 6 bases, and 30 bases separated the two germline ends. Written as DNA, the CDR3 is TGTGCCAGCAGTTGGGCCCGTCGACAGGCCCTTTGTTGTAAGGATGAAAAACTGTTTTTT. As protein: CASSWARRQALCCKDEKLFF.

The gene calls are TRBV4-2 and TRBJ2-7; weak D call: TRBD1 (6 bases). This CDR3 has 15 residues. Trimming removed 1 base at V and 4 bases at J, with 14 bases between. The germline gives CDR1 LGHNA, CDR2 YNFKEQ. The CDR3 DNA is TGTGCCAGCAGCCAAGCGGGGAAGGGGGTTTACGAGCAGTACTTC. The encoded protein is CASSQAGKGVYEQYF.

The chain couples TRBV4-1 to TRBJ2-2; D gene ambiguous. V was clipped by 3 bases and J by 0 bases, with 8 bases between them. Germline-derived CDR1 and CDR2 are MGHRA and YSYEKL. This CDR3 comprises 15 residues. The CDR3 here is CASSHAVPNTGELFF. The CDR3 bases are TGCGCCAGCAGCCATGCGGTGCCGAACACCGGGGAGCTGTTTTTT.

The chain carries TRBV25-1 and TRBJ2-7, with D perhaps TRBD2 (6 bases). CDR3 length: 15 residues. Germline V lookup: CDR1 MGHDK, CDR2 SYGVNS. V dropped 3 bases and J dropped 3 bases, with 15 bases sitting between them. The CDR3 DNA is TGTGCCAGCAGTGATCCCGGGGCGGGGCACTACGAGCAGTACTTC. Its translation: CASSDPGAGHYEQYF.

The V call is TRBV18, the J call TRBJ2-5; 8 bases are a match to TRBD1. The CDR3 covers 15 residues. Germline trimming cut 1 base from V and 5 bases from J; bases unmatched to any gene: 6. Germline V gene sequence: CDR1 KGHSH, CDR2 LQKENI. The CDR3 spells CASSPRTGTGETQYF. In nucleotides, the CDR3 is TGTGCCAGCTCACCACGGACAGGGACCGGGGAGACCCAGTACTTC.

CDR3 bases: TGCGCCAGCAGCCCGACGGGGACAGGGGTCCCTTCCTACGAGCAGTACTTC. It specifies CASSPTGTGVPSYEQYF. V gene TRBV5-1 combines with J gene TRBJ2-7, with 10 bases lining up with TRBD1. Trimming cost V 4 bases and J 1 base; bases outside gene matches: 11. Germline values: CDR1 SGHRS, CDR2 YFSETQ. The CDR3 covers 17 residues.

V gene TRBV27 combines with J gene TRBJ1-3; D ambiguous. V lost 0 bases to trimming and J lost 4 bases, with 10 bases between them. The CDR3 runs to 15 residues. Germline V gene lookup returns CDR1 MNHEY and CDR2 SMNVEV (reference sequence). CDR3 in amino acids: CASSLSTVPGNTIYF. DNA for the CDR3: TGTGCCAGCAGTTTATCCACAGTCCCCGGAAACACCATATATTTT.